What follows describes a single TCR beta chain. The antigen is undetermined. This sample is drawn from a study of T cell responses to AZD1222 COVID-19 vaccine. Study background: Pooling was applied to second doses at about 4 or about 12 weeks. Findings and limits, study-wide: Along spike, vaccine-associated CD4 TCRs were found throughout, with dominance at 160-218 and 743-854. Mostly white British, mostly female donors; authors suggested clonal diversity may be underestimated.

This CDR3 comprises 13 residues. The V gene's germline CDR1 is SGHDT and CDR2 YYEEEE. V was pared by 4 bases and J by 6 bases, with 11 bases between. Assay: immunoSEQ multiplex PCR; the TCRdb copy retains only in-frame clones and omits some. The sample records roughly 96,000 clones, under 90% being singletons. This clonotype was obtained from an adult in good health. The sample consisted of peripheral blood, taken on day 0 of AZD1222 vaccination. This chain links TRBV5-6 with TRBJ1-5; D may be TRBD1 (5 bases). The CDR3 loop is CASSPDGTQPQHF. In DNA form, the CDR3 reads TGTGCCAGCAGCCCGGACGGGACTCAGCCCCAGCATTTT.